This passage covers 27 T cell receptor beta chains from one sample sequenced in a study of blood T cell repertoires in COVID-19. TCRdb's table, derived via immunoSEQ multiplex PCR, lists solely in-frame clones and lacks some. The sample carries 250,000 to 300,000 clones, roughly 90% recorded once. Sample: PBMCs or T cells enriched from blood (not recorded which). These receptors all come from a woman between 40 and 55 years old with acute COVID-19.

V usage is TRBV28 and J usage is TRBJ1-1; D not resolved. V was cut by 11 bases and J by 0 bases, with 13 bases left in between. The CDR3 is 13 residues long. Germline V gene lookup returns CDR1 MDHEN and CDR2 SYDVKM. CDR3 sequence: CAAGHVVNTEAFF. CDR3 in DNA: TGTGCCGCTGGGCACGTGGTGAACACTGAAGCTTTCTTT.

The chain employs TRBV9 and TRBJ1-6, with 7 positions matching TRBD1. CDR3 length: 15 residues. Germline V gene sequence: CDR1 SGDLS, CDR2 YYNGEE. The J segment lost 10 bases and the V segment lost 0 bases, leaving 7 bases of the junction unmatched. The CDR3 protein is CASSVDTGEGSPLHF. DNA for the CDR3: TGTGCCAGCAGCGTAGATACAGGGGAAGGATCACCCCTCCACTTT.

This chain links TRBV21-1 with TRBJ2-5; the table's D call, TRBD1, was not checked against the DNA. TRBV21-1 is a known pseudogene. The CDR3 runs to 17 residues. DNA for the CDR3: TGTGCCAGCAGCAAGGGGGGGGACAGGGGAGCGCGGGAGACCCAGTACTTC. The encoded protein is CASSKGGDRGARETQYF.

The chain uses TRBV28 and TRBJ1-3; D unresolved. Trimming stripped 4 bases from V and 4 bases from J, with 11 bases between. CDR1 and CDR2 (germline): MDHEN, SYDVKM. The CDR3 has 14 amino acids. The CDR3 reads CASSSVAVGNTIYF. In DNA form, the CDR3 reads TGTGCCAGCAGTTCAGTCGCAGTCGGAAACACCATATATTTT.

This sequence joins TRBV2 and TRBJ1-6, with 8 positions matching TRBD1. The CDR3 covers 13 residues. Germline values: CDR1 SNHLY, CDR2 FYNNEI. V shed 8 bases, J shed 6 bases, and the junction held 3 bases outside the gene matches. The CDR3 sequence is CASGRGLNSPLHF. CDR3 nucleotide sequence: TGTGCCAGCGGCAGGGGGCTTAATTCACCCCTCCACTTT.

The chain uses TRBV7-2 and TRBJ1-1, with D perhaps TRBD1 (5 bases). Trimming left V 5 bases short and J 4 bases short, with 11 bases between. CDR1 SGHTA and CDR2 FQGNSA come from the germline V gene. The length of the CDR3 is 13 residues. The CDR3 spells CASSAGFFTEAFF. In DNA form, the CDR3 reads TGTGCCAGCAGCGCAGGGTTCTTCACTGAAGCTTTCTTT.

The V call is TRBV11-3, the J call TRBJ1-4, with D unresolved. This CDR3 has 15 amino acids. The germline V gene has CDR1 SGHNT and CDR2 YENEEA. V was shortened by 5 bases and J by 8 bases, with 18 bases between the two germline ends. This CDR3 reads CASSPQVPGYEKLFF. CDR3 coding DNA: TGTGCCAGCAGCCCCCAGGTGCCCGGATACGAAAAACTGTTTTTT.

The chain employs TRBV27 and TRBJ1-2, with D tentatively TRBD1 (6 bases). The CDR3 is 12 amino acids. V was clipped by 6 bases and J by 6 bases, with 11 bases between them. The V gene's germline CDR1 is MNHEY and CDR2 SMNVEV (reference sequence). CDR3 DNA sequence: TGTGCCAGCAGGGGGGGGGCCGATGGCTACACCTTC. It yields the protein CASRGGADGYTF.

V and J are TRBV19 and TRBJ2-7; TRBD2 matches 7 bases. CDR1 and CDR2 from the germline V gene are LNHDA and SQIVND (reference sequence). The J segment lost 1 base and the V segment lost 0 bases, leaving 6 bases of the junction unmatched. The CDR3 covers 16 residues. The DNA of the CDR3 is TGTGCCAGTAGTATAGATTGGCGGGAGCGATCCTACGAGCAGTACTTC. Protein sequence: CASSIDWRERSYEQYF.

The rearrangement links TRBV5-4 to TRBJ2-3, with 9 bases fitting TRBD2. The CDR3 runs to 14 residues. From germline, CDR1 is SGHNT and CDR2 YYREEE (reference sequence). V shed 9 bases, J shed 4 bases, and the junction held 9 bases outside the gene matches. The CDR3 loop is CAMLAGRGADTQYF. The CDR3 DNA reads as TGTGCCATGCTAGCGGGGAGGGGCGCAGATACGCAGTATTTT.

The CDR3 is CASSLLYTGELFF. The CDR3 DNA sequence: TGCGCCAGCAGCTTACTATACACCGGGGAGCTGTTTTTT. J is TRBJ2-2 and V is TRBV5-1; D gene uncertain. The CDR3 is 13 amino acids. Deletions cut 2 bases from V and 3 bases from J, with 5 bases between. In germline, CDR1 is SGHRS, CDR2 YFSETQ.

This chain uses TRBV3-1 (or the pseudogene TRBV3-2) with TRBJ1-1; D may be TRBD1 (6 bases). Germline V gene sequence: CDR1 LGHDT, CDR2 YNNKEL (reference sequence). With 4 bases removed from V and 5 bases from J, the gap between germline ends came to 11 bases. The CDR3 sequence is 13 residues long. The CDR3 DNA reads as TGTGCCAGCAGCCTGGACAGATTTACTGAAGCTTTCTTT. Its protein product is CASSLDRFTEAFF.

V and J are TRBV3-1 (or the pseudogene TRBV3-2) and TRBJ2-2; TRBD1 matches 8 bases. The germline V gene has CDR1 LGHDT and CDR2 YNNKEL (reference sequence). There are 15 residues in the CDR3. J lost 4 bases, V lost 4 bases, and 5 bases had no gene match. The CDR3 coding sequence is TGTGCCAGCAGCCCGGACAGGGCCCTCACCGGGGAGCTGTTTTTT. It is translated as CASSPDRALTGELFF.

The chain carries TRBV7-2 and TRBJ1-3; 9 positions agree with TRBD1. Trimming at V came to 4 bases and at J to 2 bases, leaving 0 bases not matched to a gene. Per the germline V gene, CDR1 is SGHTA and CDR2 is FQGNSA. The CDR3 runs to 14 residues. In DNA, the CDR3 is TGTGCCAGCAGCTGGACAGGGGCTGGAAACACCATATATTTT. This encodes CASSWTGAGNTIYF. The full variable domain, its missing parts supplied by reference TRBV7-2 and TRBJ1-3, is GAGVSQSPSNKVTEKGKDVELRCDPISGHTALYWYRQSLGQGLEFLIYFQGNSAPDKSGLPSDRFSAERTGGSVSTLTIQRTQQEDSAVYLCASSWTGAGNTIYFGEGSWLTVV.

V is TRBV18 and J is TRBJ2-3; 7 bases are a match to TRBD2. V was clipped by 5 bases and J by 2 bases; unmatched bases: 4. This CDR3 spans 14 amino acids. CDR1 is KGHSH and CDR2 is LQKENI in the germline V gene. The CDR3 nucleotides read TGTGCCAGCTCAAGTAGCGGGTTCACAGATACGCAGTATTTT. Translation: CASSSSGFTDTQYF.

This clone was recorded a few times. The V call is TRBV18, the J call TRBJ2-1, with 7 bases aligning to TRBD2. The CDR3 covers 16 residues. V dropped 1 base and J dropped 8; count of bases not matched to a gene: 11. The germline V gene has CDR1 KGHSH and CDR2 LQKENI. In nucleotides, the CDR3 is TGTGCCAGCTCACCACTTAGCGGGCGGGCAGCCTATGAGCAGTTCTTC. Encoded protein: CASSPLSGRAAYEQFF.

The CDR3 sequence is CASSAQGQNTEAFF. The DNA for the CDR3 is TGTGCCAGCAGTGCACAGGGGCAGAACACTGAAGCTTTCTTT. The chain combines TRBV2 with TRBJ1-1; 7 nucleotides line up with TRBD1. Trimming took 4 bases from V and 1 from J; bases not matched to a gene: 3. Germline CDR1 reads SNHLY; CDR2 reads FYNNEI. The CDR3 is 14 residues long.

This rearrangement joins TRBV7-2 to TRBJ2-1; TRBD1 might be the D (6 bases). CDR3 size: 15 residues. The V and J ends lost 6 bases and 6 bases respectively, with 18 bases between them. Germline V lookup: CDR1 SGHTA, CDR2 FQGNSA. CDR3 residues: CASRRDRNPSNEQFF. The CDR3, as DNA: TGTGCCAGCAGACGAGACAGGAACCCTAGCAATGAGCAGTTCTTC.

The chain employs TRBV29-1 and TRBJ2-3; 12 bases are a match to TRBD2. The CDR3 is 19 residues long. Looked up from germline, CDR1 is SQVTM and CDR2 is ANQGSEA. V shed 1 base, J shed 5 bases, and the junction held 16 bases outside the gene matches. The CDR3 is CSVEGLLAGGWKEGDTQYF. CDR3 DNA: TGCAGCGTTGAAGGGCTACTAGCGGGAGGTTGGAAAGAAGGAGATACGCAGTATTTT.

This chain connects TRBV24-1 to TRBJ2-1; 7 bases align to TRBD2. Germline V lookup: CDR1 KGHDR, CDR2 SFDVKD. CDR3 length: 13 residues. The DNA of the CDR3 is TGTGCAGCTGCGGCTAGCGGATACAATGAGCAGTTCTTC. It translates to CAAAASGYNEQFF.

This CDR3 reads CASSRDGRENQPQHF. The CDR3, as DNA: TGTGCCAGCAGTAGGGATGGTCGGGAAAATCAGCCCCAGCATTTT. The rearrangement uses TRBV6-6 and TRBJ1-5; D is unclear. CDR1 and CDR2 (germline): MNHNY, SVGAGI (reference sequence). This CDR3 contains 15 residues. V gave up 5 bases and J gave up 4 bases, with 15 bases separating them.

CDR3 protein: CASSTGTGQPQHF. In nucleotides, the CDR3 is TGTGCCAGCAGTACCGGGACAGGTCAGCCCCAGCATTTT. V and J are TRBV6-5 and TRBJ1-5; 8 bases fit TRBD1. The CDR3 consists of 13 residues. V was pared by 5 bases and J by 6 bases, with 3 bases of the junction left unmatched. Germline-derived CDR1 and CDR2 are MNHEY and SVGAGI.

The rearrangement uses TRBV11-3 and TRBJ2-2; no reliable D call. V lost 5 bases to trimming and J lost 4 bases, with 8 bases between them. The CDR3 length is 13 residues. CDR1 is SGHNT, CDR2 YENEEA, per germline. CDR3 in DNA: TGTGCCAGCAGCCCCCACTCCACCGGGGAGCTGTTTTTT. It is translated as CASSPHSTGELFF.

The V call is TRBV18, the J call TRBJ1-2, with TRBD1 as a possible D gene (5 bases). V shed 3 bases and J shed 8 bases, with 13 bases lying between them. CDR1 and CDR2 (germline): KGHSH, LQKENI. CDR3 length: 13 amino acids. Written as DNA, the CDR3 is TGTGCCAGCTCACCGGGCAGGGAAAGGGGCTACACCTTC. This translates into CASSPGRERGYTF.

J is TRBJ2-7 and V is TRBV3-1 (or the pseudogene TRBV3-2); possible D gene TRBD1, 5 bases. V was shortened by 6 bases and J by 4 bases, with 16 bases between the two germline ends. CDR3 length: 14 residues. Germline-derived CDR1 and CDR2 are LGHDT and YNNKEL (reference sequence). The DNA of the CDR3 is TGTGCCAGCAGACCTATCCGACAGCCTTACGAGCAGTACTTC. Translating it yields CASRPIRQPYEQYF.

V usage is TRBV6-1 and J usage is TRBJ1-4; tentative D call: TRBD1 (6 bases). The germline gives CDR1 MNHNS, CDR2 SASEGT. V lost 1 base and J lost 10, with 16 bases in between. This CDR3 comprises 15 residues. CDR3 loop: CASSEEEWGHSKLFF. In DNA, the CDR3 is TGTGCCAGCAGTGAAGAGGAGTGGGGACATTCAAAACTGTTTTTT.

The chain employs TRBV30 and TRBJ1-1, with 7 bases aligning to TRBD1. CDR3 length: 13 residues. V trimming: 2 bases; J trimming: 4 bases; junction bases outside the gene matches: 4. From germline, CDR1 is GTSNPN and CDR2 SVGIG (reference sequence). The CDR3 DNA sequence: TGTGCCTGGAGTTCAGGGGGAAGCACTGAAGCTTTCTTT. Protein: CAWSSGGSTEAFF.